Listed here are 8 T cell receptor beta chains from one sample, sequenced in a study of vaccination and CD4 T cells after COVID-19 (dated by TCRdb to between 2021 and 2023). Library creation used PCR. Instrument on record: Illumina iSeq 100. DNA from cultured CD4+ T cells was subjected to TCR sequencing with the Oncomine TCR Beta short-read assay at the Johns Hopkins FTIC core. Using fastp at Q25 and MiXCR, TCRdb reprocessed the public reads and kept productive beta chains. Rows with one shared CDR3 protein collapse into an entry with the most common genes and DNA. In this sample the table shows some 8,100 distinct CDR3 sequences, roughly two fifths of which occur a single time. The ten largest make up more than 11% of the sample. The label giving this sample's treatment or condition can be read as: roughly 11-day PBMC culture with coronavirus spike peptide pools or control peptides (ViraFEST assay). CD4+ T cells from unexposed donors were collected before the COVID-19 pandemic (2011-2018).

These receptors' antigens are unknown. Sequencing was done on a sample of CD4+ T cells from blood, cultured in vitro. These receptors all stem from a human donor in good health.

Only a few counts were recorded for this clonotype. V and J are TRBV20-1 and TRBJ1-5, with 10 bases aligning to TRBD1. V lost 3 bases, J lost 4 bases, and 3 bases stayed unmatched. This CDR3 comprises 14 residues. Per the germline V gene, CDR1 is DFQATT and CDR2 is SNEGSKA (reference sequence). CDR3: CSASPGQGNQPQHF. In DNA, the CDR3 is TGCAGTGCTAGCCCGGGACAGGGGAATCAGCCCCAGCATTTT.

This clonotype came up a few times. The chain combines TRBV20-1 with TRBJ2-7, with 8 positions matching TRBD2. The V gene end was trimmed by 2 bases and the J gene end by 4 bases; junction bases not matched to a gene: 4. The CDR3 has 13 amino acids. Germline CDR1 reads DFQATT; CDR2 reads SNEGSKA (reference sequence). The DNA for the CDR3 is TGCAGTGCTAGACCGGGACTAGAATACGAGCAGTACTTC. Encoded protein: CSARPGLEYEQYF.

CDR3: CASSWSGGSNEAFF. The CDR3 nucleotides are TGTGCCAGCAGCTGGAGCGGGGGGTCAAATGAAGCTTTCTTT. This chain joins TRBV11-2 and TRBJ1-1; D may be TRBD1 (5 bases). Trimming removed 4 bases at V and 7 bases at J, with 16 bases between. Per the germline V gene, CDR1 is SGHAT and CDR2 is FQNNGV. The CDR3 sequence is 14 residues long.

The J gene is TRBJ1-1, the V gene TRBV10-3; D is unresolved. The germline V gene encodes CDR1 ENHRY and CDR2 SYGVKD. The CDR3 covers 13 residues. The V end was cut by 2 bases, the J end by 7 bases, with 11 bases between. This chain's CDR3 is CAISERYSNEAFF. CDR3 bases: TGTGCCATCAGTGAGCGATACAGCAATGAAGCTTTCTTT.

This rearrangement joins TRBV29-1 to TRBJ1-1, with D possibly TRBD1 on 5 matching bases. Germline CDR1 SQVTM, CDR2 ANQGSEA. Trimming took off 2 bases at V and 3 bases at J, with 13 bases between the two ends. CDR3 size: 14 residues. The DNA of the CDR3 is TGCAGCGTTGAAATCCGTCGGGGCGACACTGAAGCTTTCTTT. Amino acid sequence: CSVEIRRGDTEAFF.

By its share, this clonotype is medium-sized. The chain links TRBV27 to TRBJ1-5; 7 positions match TRBD1. Germline lookup yields CDR1 MNHEY and CDR2 SMNVEV (reference sequence). This CDR3 is 16 amino acids long. Germline trimming cut 5 bases from V and 2 bases from J; bases unmatched to any gene: 9. CDR3 sequence: CASSPNRGRGNQPQHF. CDR3 in DNA: TGTGCCAGCAGTCCCAACAGGGGTCGTGGCAATCAGCCCCAGCATTTT.

This clonotype was counted only a few times. The gene calls are TRBV20-1 and TRBJ2-1; the D gene is possibly TRBD2 (6 bases). V was pared by 5 bases and J by 5 bases, with 10 bases between. This CDR3 comprises 12 residues. From germline, CDR1 is DFQATT and CDR2 SNEGSKA (reference sequence). The CDR3 sequence: CSALSSDNEQFF. The CDR3 DNA sequence: TGCAGTGCTCTTTCTAGCGACAATGAGCAGTTCTTC.

This clonotype was observed a few times. One junction end disagrees with the germline gene, perhaps due to a read error. This chain joins TRBV27 and TRBJ1-6; D gene ambiguous. The CDR3 is made up of 11 amino acids. Germline-derived CDR1 and CDR2 are MNHEY and SMNVEV (reference sequence). The CDR3 sequence: CASSYALDSEF. The CDR3, as DNA: TGTGCCAGCAGTTATGCGTTAGACTCAGAGTTT.